One sample yielded the 15 T cell receptor beta chains listed below, sequenced in a study of cytomegalovirus exposure and HLA in healthy donors. The PCR used 60 Vbeta and 13 Jbeta primers. This table comes from immunoSEQ multiplex PCR, and its TCRdb copy is limited to in-frame clones, with some not included. The sample includes 150,000 to 200,000 clones, about four fifths of them seen just once. Input material: PBMCs. These receptors all stem from a male donor in good health and CMV-seronegative.

This clone was detected only once. V is TRBV6-5 and J is TRBJ1-1; 10 positions match TRBD1. Germline CDR1 MNHEY, CDR2 SVGAGI. Trimming removed 7 bases from V and 5 bases from J; junction bases left unmatched: 10. The length of the CDR3 is 15 residues. The CDR3 loop is CASISGTGVWTEAFF. CDR3 DNA: TGTGCCAGCATATCCGGGACAGGGGTTTGGACTGAAGCTTTCTTT.

This rearrangement joins TRBV28 to TRBJ1-2, with no clear D. The germline V gene encodes CDR1 MDHEN and CDR2 SYDVKM. V was pared by 2 bases and J by 5 bases, with 15 bases between. CDR3 length: 15 amino acids. This chain's CDR3 is CASSLGLADYYGYTF. CDR3 DNA sequence: TGTGCCAGCAGTTTAGGTTTGGCGGATTATTATGGCTACACCTTC.

This sequence joins TRBV7-9 and TRBJ2-7; 7 nucleotides agree with TRBD1. Germline V lookup: CDR1 SEHNR, CDR2 FQNEAQ (reference sequence). This CDR3 is 14 amino acids long. V gave up 1 base and J gave up 3 bases; unmatched junction bases: 3. CDR3 loop: CASSLVGTDYEQYF. The CDR3 nucleotides are TGTGCCAGCAGCTTAGTTGGGACAGACTACGAGCAGTACTTC.

Remarks on this clone: Additional DNA sequences in this sample encode the identical CDR3. The chain combines TRBV15 with TRBJ2-6; no clear D. V was pared by 3 bases and J by 6 bases, with 9 bases between. The CDR3 spans 14 residues. Germline V lookup: CDR1 LNHNV, CDR2 YYDKDF (reference sequence). The CDR3 DNA reads TGTGCCACCAGCAGGACCGGAGTGGCCAACGTCCTGACTTTC. It yields the protein CATSRTGVANVLTF.

The chain has TRBV27 and TRBJ1-2, with 10 bases fitting TRBD1. V dropped 8 bases and J dropped 6; count of bases not matched to a gene: 6. The CDR3 loop spans 13 amino acids. Germline V gene lookup returns CDR1 MNHEY and CDR2 SMNVEV (reference sequence). CDR3 bases: TGTGCCAGCTCGTCGACAGGGGGCGATGGCTACACCTTC. This sequence encodes CASSSTGGDGYTF.

This clone has just a few counts. This rearrangement joins TRBV9 to TRBJ2-3; the match to TRBD2 covers 10 bases. The CDR3 contains 17 residues. Germline CDR1 and CDR2: SGDLS and YYNGEE. V lost 0 bases and J lost 7; bases outside the gene matches: 11. The CDR3 DNA reads as TGTGCCAGCAGCGTAGGTCGGGTAGCGGGGGGAATAAATACGCAGTATTTT. As protein: CASSVGRVAGGINTQYF.

In nucleotides, the CDR3 is TGTGCCAGCAGCTCGGAGTTTAGCAATCAGCCCCAGCATTTT. Translated, it gives CASSSEFSNQPQHF. V gene TRBV7-2 combines with J gene TRBJ1-5; D is unclear. V shed 4 bases and J shed 0 bases, with 7 bases lying between them. This CDR3 spans 14 amino acids. Germline V lookup: CDR1 SGHTA, CDR2 FQGNSA.

V is TRBV28 and J is TRBJ2-7, with 11 bases aligning to TRBD1. This CDR3 is built from 15 residues. V gave up 6 bases and J gave up 2 bases; unmatched junction bases: 6. Germline assignment: CDR1 MDHEN and CDR2 SYDVKM. The CDR3 region is CASRPGTGGTYEQYF. CDR3 DNA: TGTGCCAGCAGACCCGGGACAGGGGGAACCTACGAGCAGTACTTC.

There are a few counts of this clone. The chain joins TRBV7-3 to TRBJ1-2, with TRBD1 matching 8 bases. V lost 5 bases to trimming and J lost 5 bases; unmatched junction nucleotides: 13. The CDR3 loop spans 16 amino acids. The germline V gene has CDR1 SGHTA and CDR2 FQGTGA. The CDR3 nucleotides read TGTGCCAGCAGCCTTTTAGCCGACAGGGGAGGGTATGGCTACACCTTC. It codes for CASSLLADRGGYGYTF.

This clone was observed a single time. The chain uses TRBV28 and TRBJ1-5, with 10 bases that match TRBD1. CDR1 and CDR2 (germline): MDHEN, SYDVKM. V gave up 2 bases and J gave up 10 bases; unmatched junction bases: 11. The CDR3 has 16 amino acids. The CDR3 sequence: CASSLDRGQIVRPQHF. The CDR3 bases are TGTGCCAGCAGTTTAGACAGGGGGCAGATAGTTCGTCCCCAGCATTTT.

This chain uses TRBV12-5 with TRBJ2-7, with 9 positions matching TRBD2. Germline values: CDR1 LGHNT, CDR2 FRNRAP. Trimming removed 7 bases from V and 7 bases from J; junction bases left unmatched: 11. There are 14 residues in the CDR3. CDR3 nucleotides: TGTGCTAGTGCCGGAGCGGGGGGTTCAGCGGAGCAGTACTTC. It translates to CASAGAGGSAEQYF. Based on the CDR3 plus reference TRBV12-5 and TRBJ2-7, the full variable domain is DARVTQTPRHKVTEMGQEVTMRCQPILGHNTVFWYRQTMMQGLELLAYFRNRAPLDDSGMPKDRFSAEMPDATLATLKIQPSEPRDSAVYFCASAGAGGSAEQYFGPGTRLTVT.

This sequence joins TRBV29-1 and TRBJ2-5; 10 nucleotides match TRBD1. The closer fit of TRBJ2-7 to the DNA end suggests the J call may be wrong. The CDR3 contains 13 residues. Germline CDR1 is SQVTM and CDR2 is ANQGSEA. CDR3 coding DNA: TGCAGCGTTGGGGGGACAGGGGTCTACGAGCAGTACTTC. This gives the protein CSVGGTGVYEQYF.

The gene calls are TRBV7-3 and TRBJ2-5; TRBD1 aligns across 8 bases. Germline CDR1 SGHTA, CDR2 FQGTGA. This CDR3 has 13 residues. J gave up 7 bases and V 5 bases, and 6 bases lay outside the gene matches. The CDR3 coding sequence is TGTGCCAGCAGCGTGGACAGGGAGGCGACCCAGTACTTC. Translated: CASSVDREATQYF.

This clone was counted a single time. V and J are TRBV2 and TRBJ2-5; D is perhaps TRBD1 (6 bases). The V end was cut by 5 bases, the J end by 5 bases, with 21 bases between. This CDR3 is 16 amino acids long. Germline loops: CDR1 SNHLY, CDR2 FYNNEI. The CDR3 DNA sequence: TGTGCCAGCAGTCTTTTCCGGGCGGCGCAGGGGGAGACCCAGTACTTC. Protein product: CASSLFRAAQGETQYF.

The V gene is TRBV7-9, the J gene TRBJ1-6, with 9 bases identical to TRBD1. Trimming took 6 bases from V and 7 from J; bases not matched to a gene: 4. Germline assignment: CDR1 SEHNR and CDR2 FQNEAQ (reference sequence). The CDR3 contains 14 residues. CDR3 amino acids: CASSPDRGNSPLHF. CDR3 coding DNA: TGTGCCAGCAGTCCCGACAGGGGGAATTCACCCCTCCACTTT.